A selection of T cell receptor beta chains follows, all from one sample in a study of naive and memory T cell subsets. TCRdb re-analysed the 5' RACE reads in MiXCR, keeping a single row per CDR3 protein. There are roughly 60,000 distinct CDR3 sequences in the sample; more than 7% occur only once, and 9% to 10% lies in the top ten. These receptors were obtained from a male donor in good health. The CDR3 runs from the conserved cysteine through the conserved F or W. Each record gives: CDR3 length, clone size, V gene, J gene, D gene, CDR3 DNA, CDR3 protein. The D gene is left open where the match is weak. Expanded clones are given a class, and other clones once, few, many or no size at all.

CDR3 length: 17; clone size: few; V gene: TRBV19; J gene: TRBJ2-7; D gene: .; CDR3 DNA: TGTGCCAGTAGTATAGGATTAAGGGAAGTAACGACCTACGAGCAGTACTTC; CDR3 protein: CASSIGLREVTTYEQYF
CDR3 length: 14; clone size: .; V gene: TRBV6-2/TRBV6-3; J gene: TRBJ2-3; D gene: .; CDR3 DNA: TGTGCCAGCAGTCTCCTGGGGTTCACAGATACGCAGTATTTT; CDR3 protein: CASSLLGFTDTQYF
CDR3 length: 14; clone size: .; V gene: TRBV10-1; J gene: TRBJ2-1; D gene: TRBD1; CDR3 DNA: TGCGCCAGCAGTGAGGACAGGGAGTACAATGAGCAGTTCTTC; CDR3 protein: CASSEDREYNEQFF
CDR3 length: 18; clone size: many; V gene: TRBV6-5; J gene: TRBJ1-1; D gene: .; CDR3 DNA: TGTGCCAGCAGTTTATGGACCATACAAGGCAACTGGAACACTGAAGCTTTCTTT; CDR3 protein: CASSLWTIQGNWNTEAFF
CDR3 length: 13; clone size: .; V gene: TRBV14; J gene: TRBJ1-3; D gene: .; CDR3 DNA: TGTGCCAGCAGCCAGAGCTCTGGAAACACCATATATTTT; CDR3 protein: CASSQSSGNTIYF
CDR3 length: 11; clone size: few; V gene: TRBV29-1; J gene: TRBJ1-1; D gene: .; CDR3 DNA: TGCAGCGTTGAATGGGGCACTGAAGCTTTCTTT; CDR3 protein: CSVEWGTEAFF
CDR3 length: 17; clone size: many; V gene: TRBV4-1; J gene: TRBJ1-1; D gene: .; CDR3 DNA: TGCGCCAGCAGCCGTTCGGCACCCGGGACAATGAACACTGAAGCTTTCTTT; CDR3 protein: CASSRSAPGTMNTEAFF
CDR3 length: 15; clone size: many; V gene: TRBV21-1; J gene: TRBJ1-4; D gene: .; CDR3 DNA: TGTGCCAGCACCCGACGCAAGCTCGCTAATGAAAAACTGTTTTTT; CDR3 protein: CASTRRKLANEKLFF
CDR3 length: 14; clone size: .; V gene: TRBV6-5; J gene: TRBJ1-2; D gene: .; CDR3 DNA: TGTGCCAGCAGTCTTGGACAGATCCCTGGGGGCTACACCTTC; CDR3 protein: CASSLGQIPGGYTF
CDR3 length: 11; clone size: many; V gene: TRBV11-2; J gene: TRBJ2-3; D gene: .; CDR3 DNA: TGTGCCAGCAGCTTATTGGATACGCAGTATTTT; CDR3 protein: CASSLLDTQYF
CDR3 length: 15; clone size: many; V gene: TRBV7-9; J gene: TRBJ1-1; D gene: TRBD1; CDR3 DNA: TGTGCCAGCAGCTTAGTTAGGGACAGGTCGTCTGAAGCTTTCTTT; CDR3 protein: CASSLVRDRSSEAFF
CDR3 length: 16; clone size: many; V gene: TRBV6-6; J gene: TRBJ1-5; D gene: TRBD1; CDR3 DNA: TGTGCCAGCAGTTACTCGCCAGACAGGGGCGGTCAGCCCCAGCATTTT; CDR3 protein: CASSYSPDRGGQPQHF
CDR3 length: 20; clone size: few; V gene: TRBV16; J gene: TRBJ1-4; D gene: TRBD1; CDR3 DNA: TGTGCCAGCAGCCAATTCCCGGGACAGGGCTTCGGGGTGACTAATGAAAAACTGTTTTTT; CDR3 protein: CASSQFPGQGFGVTNEKLFF
CDR3 length: 13; clone size: many; V gene: TRBV7-2; J gene: TRBJ2-1; D gene: .; CDR3 DNA: TGTGCCAGCAGCCGTAGGTCCGGCGATGAGCAGTTCTTC; CDR3 protein: CASSRRSGDEQFF
CDR3 length: 15; clone size: .; V gene: TRBV12-3/TRBV12-4; J gene: TRBJ1-1; D gene: .; CDR3 DNA: TGTGCCAGCTCCCCGGTCCAGGGGAGCTTCACTGAAGCTTTCTTT; CDR3 protein: CASSPVQGSFTEAFF
CDR3 length: 13; clone size: few; V gene: TRBV7-8; J gene: TRBJ2-1; D gene: TRBD1; CDR3 DNA: TGTGCCAGCAGCTTAGGCACCCAGGGGGCGCGGTTCTTC; CDR3 protein: CASSLGTQGARFF
CDR3 length: 14; clone size: many; V gene: TRBV20-1; J gene: TRBJ2-3; D gene: TRBD1; CDR3 DNA: TGCAGTGCAAACGGACAGGCCTTTGTGGATACGCAGTATTTT; CDR3 protein: CSANGQAFVDTQYF
CDR3 length: 12; clone size: many; V gene: TRBV5-1; J gene: TRBJ2-3; D gene: .; CDR3 DNA: TGCGCCAGCAGCTTGGGGGCAGATACGCAGTATTTT; CDR3 protein: CASSLGADTQYF
CDR3 length: 12; clone size: many; V gene: TRBV7-2; J gene: TRBJ2-3; D gene: .; CDR3 DNA: TGTGCCAGCACCCCGCTTTCTACTGAGCAGTATTTT; CDR3 protein: CASTPLSTEQYF
CDR3 length: 15; clone size: few; V gene: TRBV2; J gene: TRBJ2-2; D gene: TRBD2; CDR3 DNA: TGTGCCAGCAGAATGACTAGCGGGAGGGCCGGGGAGCTGTTTTTT; CDR3 protein: CASRMTSGRAGELFF
CDR3 length: 16; clone size: many; V gene: TRBV29-1; J gene: TRBJ2-1; D gene: .; CDR3 DNA: TGCAGCGTTGAAGGGGAAACTAGTTCTACCTACAATGAGCAGTTCTTC; CDR3 protein: CSVEGETSSTYNEQFF
CDR3 length: 13; clone size: .; V gene: TRBV12-3/TRBV12-4; J gene: TRBJ1-2; D gene: .; CDR3 DNA: TGTGCCAGCAGTTTAGCCCCATGGGGTGGCTACACCTTC; CDR3 protein: CASSLAPWGGYTF
CDR3 length: 13; clone size: few; V gene: TRBV14; J gene: TRBJ2-7; D gene: .; CDR3 DNA: TGTGCCAGCAGCCAAGATCTTCGGGACGAGCAGTACTTC; CDR3 protein: CASSQDLRDEQYF
CDR3 length: 14; clone size: many; V gene: TRBV3-1; J gene: TRBJ1-1; D gene: TRBD1; CDR3 DNA: TGTGCCAGCAGTCTAACCCAGGGGGGCACTGAAGCTTTCTTT; CDR3 protein: CASSLTQGGTEAFF
CDR3 length: 14; clone size: few; V gene: TRBV5-1; J gene: TRBJ1-2; D gene: TRBD1; CDR3 DNA: TGCGCCAGCAGCCGTGACAGGGAGAACTATGGCTACACCTTC; CDR3 protein: CASSRDRENYGYTF
CDR3 length: 17; clone size: few; V gene: TRBV5-8; J gene: TRBJ2-1; D gene: TRBD2; CDR3 DNA: TGTGCCAGCAGCTTGGGGACTAGCGGCATGCCCTACAATGAGCAGTTCTTC; CDR3 protein: CASSLGTSGMPYNEQFF
CDR3 length: 14; clone size: many; V gene: TRBV30; J gene: TRBJ2-2; D gene: .; CDR3 DNA: TGTGCCTCCACCGGGACCTCCAACACCGGGGAGCTGTTTTTT; CDR3 protein: CASTGTSNTGELFF
CDR3 length: 12; clone size: .; V gene: TRBV5-1; J gene: TRBJ2-5; D gene: .; CDR3 DNA: TGCGCCGGCAGCTTGGCTGGAGAGACCCAGTACTTC; CDR3 protein: CAGSLAGETQYF
CDR3 length: 14; clone size: .; V gene: TRBV7-9; J gene: TRBJ1-4; D gene: .; CDR3 DNA: TGTGCCAGCAGCTCCACAGGGTCGGATGAAAAACTGTTTTTT; CDR3 protein: CASSSTGSDEKLFF
CDR3 length: 16; clone size: once; V gene: TRBV6-1; J gene: TRBJ2-7; D gene: TRBD2; CDR3 DNA: TGTGCCAGCAGTGAAGGAGGACTAGCGGCAGGGCCCCCGTTGTCTTTC; CDR3 protein: CASSEGGLAAGPPLSF
CDR3 length: 11; clone size: .; V gene: TRBV19; J gene: TRBJ2-7; D gene: .; CDR3 DNA: TGTGCCAGTAGTATCCTATACGAGCAGTACTTC; CDR3 protein: CASSILYEQYF
CDR3 length: 14; clone size: few; V gene: TRBV5-6; J gene: TRBJ1-1; D gene: .; CDR3 DNA: TGTGCCAGCAGCTTTGGCCGGCAGAACACTGAAGCTTTCTTT; CDR3 protein: CASSFGRQNTEAFF
CDR3 length: 13; clone size: .; V gene: TRBV3-1; J gene: TRBJ2-7; D gene: .; CDR3 DNA: TGTGCCAGCAGCCAAGGGGTAGAGCTCGAGCAGTACTTC; CDR3 protein: CASSQGVELEQYF
CDR3 length: 13; clone size: many; V gene: TRBV29-1; J gene: TRBJ2-7; D gene: .; CDR3 DNA: TGCAGCGTTCTGGTGGACACAAACTACGAGCAGTACTTC; CDR3 protein: CSVLVDTNYEQYF
CDR3 length: 15; clone size: .; V gene: TRBV10-3; J gene: TRBJ2-7; D gene: TRBD1; CDR3 DNA: TGTGCCATCAGTTCCCCTCGGGACAGGCCCTACGAGCAGTACTTC; CDR3 protein: CAISSPRDRPYEQYF
CDR3 length: 16; clone size: few; V gene: TRBV12-3/TRBV12-4; J gene: TRBJ2-7; D gene: TRBD1; CDR3 DNA: TGTGCCAGCAGTCCCCAGGGGGAACCCCCGCCCTACGAGCAGTACTTC; CDR3 protein: CASSPQGEPPPYEQYF
CDR3 length: 13; clone size: many; V gene: TRBV14; J gene: TRBJ2-5; D gene: TRBD1; CDR3 DNA: TGTGCCAGCAGGCGACAGGGCCAAGAGACCCAGTACTTC; CDR3 protein: CASRRQGQETQYF
CDR3 length: 13; clone size: many; V gene: TRBV6-1; J gene: TRBJ2-3; D gene: .; CDR3 DNA: TGTGCCATCCGACCCGGCGGCACAGATACGCAGTATTTT; CDR3 protein: CAIRPGGTDTQYF
CDR3 length: 14; clone size: many; V gene: TRBV5-1; J gene: TRBJ2-2; D gene: .; CDR3 DNA: TGCGCCACCCGAGGGGACTCGAACACCGGGGAGCTGTTTTTT; CDR3 protein: CATRGDSNTGELFF
CDR3 length: 14; clone size: many; V gene: TRBV27; J gene: TRBJ1-5; D gene: .; CDR3 DNA: TGTGCCAGCAGTTTGGCAGGTGACCTCCAGCCCCAGCATTTT; CDR3 protein: CASSLAGDLQPQHF
CDR3 length: 14; clone size: medium-sized; V gene: TRBV6-4; J gene: TRBJ2-3; D gene: .; CDR3 DNA: TGTGCCAGCAGTGTAAACTCCAACACAGATACGCAGTATTTT; CDR3 protein: CASSVNSNTDTQYF
CDR3 length: 15; clone size: many; V gene: TRBV7-7; J gene: TRBJ2-1; D gene: TRBD1; CDR3 DNA: TGTGCCAGCAGCCCGCAACCCGGGACAGCCAATGAGCAGTTCTTC; CDR3 protein: CASSPQPGTANEQFF
CDR3 length: 15; clone size: .; V gene: TRBV12-3/TRBV12-4; J gene: TRBJ2-3; D gene: .; CDR3 DNA: TGTGCCAGCAGTTTAGATCAGGGGAGTACAGATACGCAGTATTTT; CDR3 protein: CASSLDQGSTDTQYF
CDR3 length: 15; clone size: many; V gene: TRBV20-1; J gene: TRBJ2-5; D gene: TRBD2; CDR3 DNA: TGCAGTGCCCGGAGGGTAGCGGGAGATCTCGAGACCCAGTACTTC; CDR3 protein: CSARRVAGDLETQYF
CDR3 length: 13; clone size: few; V gene: TRBV30; J gene: TRBJ1-1; D gene: .; CDR3 DNA: TGTGCCTGGAGCGAAAGCAGGGACACTGAAGCTTTCTTT; CDR3 protein: CAWSESRDTEAFF
CDR3 length: 12; clone size: few; V gene: TRBV6-1; J gene: TRBJ1-5; D gene: .; CDR3 DNA: TGTGCCAGCCAGAATAGCAATCAGCCCCAGCATTTT; CDR3 protein: CASQNSNQPQHF
CDR3 length: 19; clone size: many; V gene: TRBV14; J gene: TRBJ2-5; D gene: .; CDR3 DNA: TGTGCCAGCAGCCAAGAAAGGGGACGGGGGATCGACCACCAAGAGACCCAGTACTTC; CDR3 protein: CASSQERGRGIDHQETQYF
CDR3 length: 14; clone size: few; V gene: TRBV2; J gene: TRBJ2-3; D gene: TRBD2; CDR3 DNA: TGTGCCACCGGGACTAGCGGGGAGCAGGGTACGCAGTATTTT; CDR3 protein: CATGTSGEQGTQYF
CDR3 length: 15; clone size: few; V gene: TRBV18; J gene: TRBJ2-7; D gene: .; CDR3 DNA: TGTGCCAGCTCACCAATGACAAGCTACTCCTACGAGCAGTACTTC; CDR3 protein: CASSPMTSYSYEQYF
CDR3 length: 17; clone size: many; V gene: TRBV6-5; J gene: TRBJ2-6; D gene: .; CDR3 DNA: TGTGCCAGCAGTTACTCTCGGCGACAGAGAGGGGCCAACGTCCTGACTTTC; CDR3 protein: CASSYSRRQRGANVLTF
CDR3 length: 16; clone size: many; V gene: TRBV5-3; J gene: TRBJ2-5; D gene: .; CDR3 DNA: TGTGCCAGAAGCGAGGAGGTCTCTAGCATGGAAGGGACCCAGTACTTC; CDR3 protein: CARSEEVSSMEGTQYF